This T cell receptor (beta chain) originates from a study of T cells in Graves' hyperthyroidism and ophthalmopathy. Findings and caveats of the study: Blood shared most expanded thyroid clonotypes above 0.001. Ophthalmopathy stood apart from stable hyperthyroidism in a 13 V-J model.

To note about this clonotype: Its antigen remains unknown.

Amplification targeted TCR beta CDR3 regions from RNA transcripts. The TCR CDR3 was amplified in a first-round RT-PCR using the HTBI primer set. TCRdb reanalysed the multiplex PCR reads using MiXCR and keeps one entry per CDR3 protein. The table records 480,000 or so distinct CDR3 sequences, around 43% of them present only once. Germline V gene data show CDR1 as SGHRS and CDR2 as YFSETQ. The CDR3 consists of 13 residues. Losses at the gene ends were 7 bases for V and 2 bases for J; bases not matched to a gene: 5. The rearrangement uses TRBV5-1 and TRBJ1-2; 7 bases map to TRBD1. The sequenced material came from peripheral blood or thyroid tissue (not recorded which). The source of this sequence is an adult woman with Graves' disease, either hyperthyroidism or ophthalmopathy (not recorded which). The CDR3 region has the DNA TGCGCCAGCGGCGTACAGGGGAACTATGGCTACACCTTC. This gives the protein CASGVQGNYGYTF.